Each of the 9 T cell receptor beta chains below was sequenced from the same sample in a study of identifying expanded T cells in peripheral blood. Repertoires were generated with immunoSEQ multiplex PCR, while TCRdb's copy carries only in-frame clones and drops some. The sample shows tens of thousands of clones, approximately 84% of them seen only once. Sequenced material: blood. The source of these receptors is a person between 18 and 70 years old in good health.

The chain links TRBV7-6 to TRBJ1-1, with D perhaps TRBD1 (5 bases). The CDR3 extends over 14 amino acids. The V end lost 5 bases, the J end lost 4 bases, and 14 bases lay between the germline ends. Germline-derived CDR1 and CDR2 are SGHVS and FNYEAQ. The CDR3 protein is CASSPGGGGTEAFF. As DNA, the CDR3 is TGTGCCAGCAGCCCTGGGGGAGGAGGCACTGAAGCTTTCTTT.

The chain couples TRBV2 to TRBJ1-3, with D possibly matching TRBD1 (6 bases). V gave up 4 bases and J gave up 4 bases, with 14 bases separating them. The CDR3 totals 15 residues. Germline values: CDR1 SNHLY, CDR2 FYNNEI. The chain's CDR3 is CASSGGGRLGNTIYF. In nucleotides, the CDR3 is TGTGCCAGCAGTGGGGGGGGCCGACTCGGAAACACCATATATTTT. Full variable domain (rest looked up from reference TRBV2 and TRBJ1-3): EPEVTQTPSHQVTQMGQEVILRCVPISNHLYFYWYRQILGQKVEFLVSFYNNEISEKSEIFDDQFSVERPDGSNFTLKIRSTKLEDSAMYFCASSGGGRLGNTIYFGEGSWLTVV.

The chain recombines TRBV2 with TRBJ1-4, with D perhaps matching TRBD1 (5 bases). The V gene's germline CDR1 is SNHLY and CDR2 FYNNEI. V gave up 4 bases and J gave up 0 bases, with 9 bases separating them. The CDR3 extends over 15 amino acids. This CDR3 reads CASSGVGPTNEKLFF. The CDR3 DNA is TGTGCCAGCAGTGGGGTGGGGCCAACTAATGAAAAACTGTTTTTT.

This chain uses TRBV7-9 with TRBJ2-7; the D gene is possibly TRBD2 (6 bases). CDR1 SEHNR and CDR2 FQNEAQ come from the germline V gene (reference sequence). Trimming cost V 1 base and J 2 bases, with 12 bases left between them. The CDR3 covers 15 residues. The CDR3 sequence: CASSLVGGVPYEQYF. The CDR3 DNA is TGTGCCAGCAGCTTAGTTGGAGGGGTACCCTACGAGCAGTACTTC.

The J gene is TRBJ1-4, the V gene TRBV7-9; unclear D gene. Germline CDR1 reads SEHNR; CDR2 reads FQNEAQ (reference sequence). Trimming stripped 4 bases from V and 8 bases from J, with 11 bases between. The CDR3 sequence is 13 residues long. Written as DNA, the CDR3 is TGTGCCAGCAGCTCACGCCGGAGGGAAAAACTGTTTTTT. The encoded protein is CASSSRRREKLFF.

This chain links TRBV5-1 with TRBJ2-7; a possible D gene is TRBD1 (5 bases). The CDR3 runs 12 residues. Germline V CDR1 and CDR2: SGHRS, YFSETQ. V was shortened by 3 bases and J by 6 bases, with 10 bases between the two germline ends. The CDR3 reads CASSYRQGEQYF. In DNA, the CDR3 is TGCGCCAGCAGCTACCGCCAGGGCGAGCAGTACTTC.

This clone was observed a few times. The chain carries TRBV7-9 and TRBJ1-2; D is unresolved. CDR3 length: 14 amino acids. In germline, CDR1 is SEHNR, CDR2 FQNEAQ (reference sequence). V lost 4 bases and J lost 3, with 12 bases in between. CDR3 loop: CASSSRGAHYGYTF. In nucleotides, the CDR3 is TGTGCCAGCAGCTCCCGGGGAGCTCACTATGGCTACACCTTC.

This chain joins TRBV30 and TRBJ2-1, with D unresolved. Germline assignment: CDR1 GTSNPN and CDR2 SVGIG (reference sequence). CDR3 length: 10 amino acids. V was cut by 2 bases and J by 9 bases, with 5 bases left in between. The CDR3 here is CAWSLGEQFF. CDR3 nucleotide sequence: TGTGCCTGGAGTTTAGGTGAGCAGTTCTTC.

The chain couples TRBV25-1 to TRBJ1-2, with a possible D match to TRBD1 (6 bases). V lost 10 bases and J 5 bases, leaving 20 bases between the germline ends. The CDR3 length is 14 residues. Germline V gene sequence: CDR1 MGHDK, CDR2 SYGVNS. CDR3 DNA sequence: TGTGCCACCACGAAAGACCCACAGGGTTATGGCTACACCTTC. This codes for CATTKDPQGYGYTF.